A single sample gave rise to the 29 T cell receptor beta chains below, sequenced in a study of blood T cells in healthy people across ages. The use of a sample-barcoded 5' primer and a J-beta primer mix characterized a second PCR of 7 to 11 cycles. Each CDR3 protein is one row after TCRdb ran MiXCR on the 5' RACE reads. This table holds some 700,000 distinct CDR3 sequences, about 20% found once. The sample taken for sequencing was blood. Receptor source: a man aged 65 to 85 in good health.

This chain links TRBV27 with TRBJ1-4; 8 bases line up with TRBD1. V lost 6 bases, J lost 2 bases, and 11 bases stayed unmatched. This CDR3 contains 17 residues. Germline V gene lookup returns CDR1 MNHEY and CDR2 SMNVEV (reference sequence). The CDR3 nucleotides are TGTGCCAGCAGGATAACTGACAGGGGTCGTACTAATGAAAAACTGTTTTTT. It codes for CASRITDRGRTNEKLFF.

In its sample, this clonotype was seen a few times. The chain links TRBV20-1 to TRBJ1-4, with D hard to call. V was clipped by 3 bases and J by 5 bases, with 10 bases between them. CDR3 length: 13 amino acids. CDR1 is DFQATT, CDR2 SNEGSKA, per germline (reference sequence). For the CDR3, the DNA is TGCAGTGCTAGTCTGGCAGTGAATGAAAAACTGTTTTTT. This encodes CSASLAVNEKLFF.

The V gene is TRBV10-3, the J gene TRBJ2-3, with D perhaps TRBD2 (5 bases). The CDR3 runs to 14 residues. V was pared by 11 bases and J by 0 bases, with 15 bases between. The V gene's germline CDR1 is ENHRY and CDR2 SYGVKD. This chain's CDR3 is CACSGGLSTDTQYF. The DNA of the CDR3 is TGTGCCTGCAGTGGCGGGCTTAGCACAGATACGCAGTATTTT.

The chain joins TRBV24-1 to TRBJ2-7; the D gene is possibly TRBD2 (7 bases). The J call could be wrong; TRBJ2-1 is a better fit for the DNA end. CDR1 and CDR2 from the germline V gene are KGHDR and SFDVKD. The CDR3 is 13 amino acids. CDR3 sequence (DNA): TGTGCCACGCGGGGGCCGGGAGGCAATGAGCAGTTCTTC. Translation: CATRGPGGNEQFF.

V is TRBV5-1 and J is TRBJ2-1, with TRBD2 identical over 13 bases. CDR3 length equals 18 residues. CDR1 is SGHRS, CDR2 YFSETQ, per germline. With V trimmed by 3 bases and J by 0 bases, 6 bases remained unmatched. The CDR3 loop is CASSSGLAGPSSYNEQFF. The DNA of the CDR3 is TGCGCCAGCAGCTCGGGACTAGCGGGGCCGAGCTCCTACAATGAGCAGTTCTTC.

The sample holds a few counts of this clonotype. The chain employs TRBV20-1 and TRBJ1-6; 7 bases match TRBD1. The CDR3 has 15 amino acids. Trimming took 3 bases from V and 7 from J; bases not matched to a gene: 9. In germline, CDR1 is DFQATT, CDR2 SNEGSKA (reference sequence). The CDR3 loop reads CSASPTGSDNSPLHF. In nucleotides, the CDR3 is TGCAGTGCTAGCCCGACAGGGAGTGACAATTCACCCCTCCACTTT.

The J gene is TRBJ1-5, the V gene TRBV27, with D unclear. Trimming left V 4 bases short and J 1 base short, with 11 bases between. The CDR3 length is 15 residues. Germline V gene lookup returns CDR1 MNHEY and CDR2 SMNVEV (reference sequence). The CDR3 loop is CASSSFGRSNQPQHF. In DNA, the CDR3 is TGTGCCAGCAGTTCCTTTGGACGGAGCAATCAGCCCCAGCATTTT.

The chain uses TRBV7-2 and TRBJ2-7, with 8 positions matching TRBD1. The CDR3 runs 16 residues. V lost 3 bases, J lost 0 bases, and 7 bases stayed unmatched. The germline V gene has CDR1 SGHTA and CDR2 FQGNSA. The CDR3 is CASSLGRTGSSYEQYF. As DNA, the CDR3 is TGTGCCAGCAGCTTGGGCCGGACAGGGAGCTCCTACGAGCAGTACTTC.

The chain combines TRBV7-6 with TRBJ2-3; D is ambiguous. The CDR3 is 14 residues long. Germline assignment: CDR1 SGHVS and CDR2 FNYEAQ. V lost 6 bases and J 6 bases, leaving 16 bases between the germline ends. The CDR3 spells CASSLDPGPDTQYF. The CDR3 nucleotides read TGTGCCAGCAGTCTCGACCCCGGCCCGGATACGCAGTATTTT. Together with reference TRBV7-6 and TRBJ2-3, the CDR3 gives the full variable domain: GAGVSQSPRYKVTKRGQDVALRCDPISGHVSLYWYRQALGQGPEFLTYFNYEAQQDKSGLPNDRFSAERPEGSISTLTIQRTEQRDSAMYRCASSLDPGPDTQYFGPGTRLTVL.

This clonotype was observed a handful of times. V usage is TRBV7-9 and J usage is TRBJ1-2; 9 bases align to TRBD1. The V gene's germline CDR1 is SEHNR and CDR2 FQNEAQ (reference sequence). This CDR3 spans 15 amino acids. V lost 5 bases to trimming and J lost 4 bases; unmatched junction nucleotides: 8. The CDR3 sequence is CASSPRTGEIYGYTF. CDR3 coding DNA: TGTGCCAGCAGCCCCCGGACAGGGGAGATCTATGGCTACACCTTC.

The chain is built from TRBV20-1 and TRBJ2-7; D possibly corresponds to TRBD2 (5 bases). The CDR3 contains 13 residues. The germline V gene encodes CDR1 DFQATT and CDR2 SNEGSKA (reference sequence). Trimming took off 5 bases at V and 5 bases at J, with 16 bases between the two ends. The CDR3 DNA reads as TGCAGTGCTCCCCCGGCGGGCCAGAACGAGCAGTACTTC. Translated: CSAPPAGQNEQYF.

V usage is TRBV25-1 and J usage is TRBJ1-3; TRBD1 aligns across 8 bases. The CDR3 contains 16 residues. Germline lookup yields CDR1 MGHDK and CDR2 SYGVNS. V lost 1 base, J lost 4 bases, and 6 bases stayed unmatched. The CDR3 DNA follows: TGTGCCAGCAGTGAATCGGACAGGGTATCGGGAAACACCATATATTTT. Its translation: CASSESDRVSGNTIYF.

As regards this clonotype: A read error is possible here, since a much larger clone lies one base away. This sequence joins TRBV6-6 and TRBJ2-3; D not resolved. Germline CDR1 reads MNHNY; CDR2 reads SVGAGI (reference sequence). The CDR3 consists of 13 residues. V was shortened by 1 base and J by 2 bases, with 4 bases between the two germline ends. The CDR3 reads CASSYYHTDTQYF. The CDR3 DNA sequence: TGTGCCAGCAGTTACTACCACACAGATACGCAGTATTTT.

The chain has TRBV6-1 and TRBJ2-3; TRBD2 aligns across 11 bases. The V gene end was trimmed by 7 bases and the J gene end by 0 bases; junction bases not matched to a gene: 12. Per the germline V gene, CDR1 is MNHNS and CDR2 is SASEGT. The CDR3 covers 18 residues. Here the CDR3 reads CASTRPGTSGLSTDTQYF. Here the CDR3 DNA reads TGTGCCAGCACCCGTCCCGGGACTAGCGGCCTTAGCACAGATACGCAGTATTTT.

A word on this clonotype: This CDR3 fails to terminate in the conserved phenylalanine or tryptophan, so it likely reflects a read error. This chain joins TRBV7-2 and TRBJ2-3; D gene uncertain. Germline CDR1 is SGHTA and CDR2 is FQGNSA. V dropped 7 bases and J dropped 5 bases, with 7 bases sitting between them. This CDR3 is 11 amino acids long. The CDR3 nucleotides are TGTGCCAGCACCCCTCAAGATACGCAGTATCTT. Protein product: CASTPQDTQYL.

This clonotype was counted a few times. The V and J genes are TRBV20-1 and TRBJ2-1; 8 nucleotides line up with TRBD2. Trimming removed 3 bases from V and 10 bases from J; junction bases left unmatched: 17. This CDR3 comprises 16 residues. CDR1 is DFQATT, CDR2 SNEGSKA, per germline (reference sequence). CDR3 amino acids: CSARDPGTSFGFEQFF. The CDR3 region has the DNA TGCAGTGCTAGGGACCCCGGGACTAGTTTTGGATTCGAGCAGTTCTTC.

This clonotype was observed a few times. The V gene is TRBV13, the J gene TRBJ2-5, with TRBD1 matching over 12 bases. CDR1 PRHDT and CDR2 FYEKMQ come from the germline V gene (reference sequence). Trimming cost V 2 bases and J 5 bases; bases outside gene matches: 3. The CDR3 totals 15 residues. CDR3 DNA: TGTGCCAGCAGCTTAAGGGACAGGGGGCGTGAGACCCAGTACTTC. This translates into CASSLRDRGRETQYF.

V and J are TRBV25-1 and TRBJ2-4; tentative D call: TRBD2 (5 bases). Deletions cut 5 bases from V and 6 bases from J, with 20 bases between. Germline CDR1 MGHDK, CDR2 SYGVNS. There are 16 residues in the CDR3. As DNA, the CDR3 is TGTGCCAGCAGTTCCCCCGGGAACGGACTGGGAAACATTCAGTACTTC. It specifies CASSSPGNGLGNIQYF. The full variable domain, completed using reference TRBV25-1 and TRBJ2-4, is EADIYQTPRYLVIGTGKKITLECSQTMGHDKMYWYQQDPGMELHLIHYSYGVNSTEKGDLSSESTVSRIRTEHFPLTLESARPSHTSQYLCASSSPGNGLGNIQYFGAGTRLSVL.

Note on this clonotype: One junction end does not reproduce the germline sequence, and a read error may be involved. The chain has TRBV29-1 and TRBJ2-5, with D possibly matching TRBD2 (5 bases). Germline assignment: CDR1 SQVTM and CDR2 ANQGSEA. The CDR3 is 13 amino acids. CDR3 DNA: TGCGGCGTTGAAGATGACCCCCGGGGGACCCAGTACTTC. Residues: CGVEDDPRGTQYF.

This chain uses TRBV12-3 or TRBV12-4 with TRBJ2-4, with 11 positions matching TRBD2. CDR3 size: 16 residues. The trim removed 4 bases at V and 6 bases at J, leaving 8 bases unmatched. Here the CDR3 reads CASSSPGTSGRNIQYF. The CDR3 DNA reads TGTGCCAGCAGTTCGCCGGGCACTAGCGGGAGAAACATTCAGTACTTC.

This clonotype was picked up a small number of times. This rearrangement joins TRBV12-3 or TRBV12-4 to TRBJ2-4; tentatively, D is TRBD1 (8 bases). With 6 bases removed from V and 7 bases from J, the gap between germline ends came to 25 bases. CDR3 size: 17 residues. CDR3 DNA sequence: TGTGCCAGCAGCCTCCGGGGGGACAGGAGGCATTTGAACATTCAGTACTTC. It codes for CASSLRGDRRHLNIQYF.

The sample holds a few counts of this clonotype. The CDR3 sequence is CSARDWSQAYEQYF. In DNA, the CDR3 is TGCAGTGCTAGAGATTGGTCCCAAGCCTACGAGCAGTACTTC. The gene calls are TRBV20-1 and TRBJ2-7; D remains ambiguous. Trimming removed 0 bases at V and 2 bases at J, with 11 bases between. Germline V gives CDR1 DFQATT, CDR2 SNEGSKA (reference sequence). This CDR3 is built from 14 residues.

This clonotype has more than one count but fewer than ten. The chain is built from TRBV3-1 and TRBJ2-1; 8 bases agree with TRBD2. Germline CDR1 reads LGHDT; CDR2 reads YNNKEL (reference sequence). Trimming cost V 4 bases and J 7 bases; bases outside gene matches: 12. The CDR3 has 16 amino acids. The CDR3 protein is CASSLSGTRGRNEQFF. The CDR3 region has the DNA TGTGCCAGCAGCCTTTCCGGGACTAGGGGTAGAAATGAGCAGTTCTTC.

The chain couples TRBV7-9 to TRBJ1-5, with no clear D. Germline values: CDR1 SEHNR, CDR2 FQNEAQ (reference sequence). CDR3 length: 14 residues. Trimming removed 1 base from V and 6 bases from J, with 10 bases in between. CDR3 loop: CASSLGGFGQPQHF. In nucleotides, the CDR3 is TGTGCCAGCAGCTTAGGGGGTTTCGGTCAGCCCCAGCATTTT. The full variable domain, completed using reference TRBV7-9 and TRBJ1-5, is DTGVSQNPRHKITKRGQNVTFRCDPISEHNRLYWYRQTLGQGPEFLTYFQNEAQLEKSRLLSDRFSAERPKGSFSTLEIQRTEQGDSAMYLCASSLGGFGQPQHFGDGTRLSIL.

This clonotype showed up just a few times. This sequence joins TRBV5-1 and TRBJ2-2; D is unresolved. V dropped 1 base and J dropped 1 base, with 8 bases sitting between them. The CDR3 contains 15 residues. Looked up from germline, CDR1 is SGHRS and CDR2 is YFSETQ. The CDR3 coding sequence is TGCGCCAGCAGCTTGCAGTCCGGGAACACCGGGGAGCTGTTTTTT. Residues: CASSLQSGNTGELFF. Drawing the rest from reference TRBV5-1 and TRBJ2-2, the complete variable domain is KAGVTQTPRYLIKTRGQQVTLSCSPISGHRSVSWYQQTPGQGLQFLFEYFSETQRNKGNFPGRFSGRQFSNSRSEMNVSTLELGDSALYLCASSLQSGNTGELFFGEGSRLTVL.

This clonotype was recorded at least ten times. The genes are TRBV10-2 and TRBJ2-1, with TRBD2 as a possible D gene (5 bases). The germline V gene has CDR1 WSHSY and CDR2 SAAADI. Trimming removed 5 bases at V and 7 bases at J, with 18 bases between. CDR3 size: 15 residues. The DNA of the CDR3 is TGCGCCAGCAGTCGGATGGCGGGCGGGCGGAATGAGCAGTTCTTC. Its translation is CASSRMAGGRNEQFF.

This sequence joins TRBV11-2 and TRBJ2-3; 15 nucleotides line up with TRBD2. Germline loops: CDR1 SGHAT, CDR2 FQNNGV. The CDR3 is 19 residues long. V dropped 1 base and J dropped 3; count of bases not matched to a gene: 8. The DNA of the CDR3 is TGTGCCAGCAGCTTAGCGGGACTAGCGGGAGGTGTGGGGACAGATACGCAGTATTTT. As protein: CASSLAGLAGGVGTDTQYF.

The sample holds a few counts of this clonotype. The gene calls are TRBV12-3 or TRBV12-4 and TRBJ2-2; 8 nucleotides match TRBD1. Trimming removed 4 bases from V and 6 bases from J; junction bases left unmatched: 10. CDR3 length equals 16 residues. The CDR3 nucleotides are TGTGCCAGCAGTTCGGCCCAGGACAGGGTCCCCGGGGAGCTGTTTTTT. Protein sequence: CASSSAQDRVPGELFF.

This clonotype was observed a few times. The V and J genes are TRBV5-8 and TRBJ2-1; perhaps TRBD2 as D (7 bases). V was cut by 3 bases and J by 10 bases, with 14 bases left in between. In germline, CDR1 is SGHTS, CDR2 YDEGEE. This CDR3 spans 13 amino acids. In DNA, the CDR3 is TGTGCCAGCAGCTACTGGGAGGGGGAGGAGCAGTTCTTC. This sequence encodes CASSYWEGEEQFF.